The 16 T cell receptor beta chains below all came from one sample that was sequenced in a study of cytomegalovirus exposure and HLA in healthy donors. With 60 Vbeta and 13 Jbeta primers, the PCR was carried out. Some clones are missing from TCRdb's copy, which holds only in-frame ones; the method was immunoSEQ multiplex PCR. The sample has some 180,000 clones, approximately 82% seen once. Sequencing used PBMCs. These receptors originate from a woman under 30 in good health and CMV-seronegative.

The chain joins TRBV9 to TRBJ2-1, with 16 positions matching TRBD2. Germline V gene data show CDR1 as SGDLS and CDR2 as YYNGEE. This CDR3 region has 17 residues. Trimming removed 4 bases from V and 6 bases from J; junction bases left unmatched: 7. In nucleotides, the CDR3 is TGTGCCAGCAGCCGCCGTGGGACTAGCGGGAGGGTCAATGAGCAGTTCTTC. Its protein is CASSRRGTSGRVNEQFF.

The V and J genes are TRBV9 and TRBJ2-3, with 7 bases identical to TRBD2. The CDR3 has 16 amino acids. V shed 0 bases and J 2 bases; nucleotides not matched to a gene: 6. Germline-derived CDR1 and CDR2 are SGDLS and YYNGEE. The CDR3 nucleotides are TGTGCCAGCAGCGTAGGACGGGAGGTCTCCACAGATACGCAGTATTTT. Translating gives CASSVGREVSTDTQYF.

This CDR3 is CASSLGAGPSYEQYF. CDR3 in DNA: TGTGCCAGCAGTTTAGGCGCGGGGCCCTCCTACGAGCAGTACTTC. The V and J genes are TRBV28 and TRBJ2-7, with D tentatively TRBD2 (6 bases). The germline V gene encodes CDR1 MDHEN and CDR2 SYDVKM. The CDR3 spans 15 residues. Deletions cut 2 bases from V and 0 bases from J, with 11 bases between.

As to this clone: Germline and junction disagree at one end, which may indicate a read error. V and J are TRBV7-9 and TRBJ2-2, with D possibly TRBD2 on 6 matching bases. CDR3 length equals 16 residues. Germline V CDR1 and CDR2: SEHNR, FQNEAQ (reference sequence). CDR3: CSSSSLADGGVGELFF. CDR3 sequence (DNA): TGTTCCAGCAGCTCCTTAGCGGACGGAGGGGTCGGGGAGCTGTTTTTT.

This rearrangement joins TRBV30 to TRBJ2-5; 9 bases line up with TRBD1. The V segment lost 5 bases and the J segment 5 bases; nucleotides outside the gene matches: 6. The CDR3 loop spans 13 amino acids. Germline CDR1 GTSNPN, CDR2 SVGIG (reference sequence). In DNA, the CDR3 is TGTGCCTGGCGTAGGACAGGGGAGGAGACCCAGTACTTC. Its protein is CAWRRTGEETQYF.

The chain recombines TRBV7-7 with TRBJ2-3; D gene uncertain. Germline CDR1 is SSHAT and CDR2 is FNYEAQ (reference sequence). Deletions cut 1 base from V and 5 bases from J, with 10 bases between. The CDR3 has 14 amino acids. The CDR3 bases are TGTGCCAGCAGCTTAGTTCCAGGAATAGATACGCAGTATTTT. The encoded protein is CASSLVPGIDTQYF. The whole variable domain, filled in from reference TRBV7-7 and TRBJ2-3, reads GAGVSQSPRYKVTKRGQDVTLRCDPISSHATLYWYQQALGQGPEFLTYFNYEAQPDKSGLPSDRFSAERPEGSISTLTIQRTEQRDSAMYRCASSLVPGIDTQYFGPGTRLTVL.

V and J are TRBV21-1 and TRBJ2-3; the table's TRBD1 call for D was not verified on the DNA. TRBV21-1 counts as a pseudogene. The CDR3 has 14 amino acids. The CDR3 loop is CASSHPQGTDTQYF. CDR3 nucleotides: TGTGCCAGCAGCCACCCACAAGGCACAGATACGCAGTATTTT.

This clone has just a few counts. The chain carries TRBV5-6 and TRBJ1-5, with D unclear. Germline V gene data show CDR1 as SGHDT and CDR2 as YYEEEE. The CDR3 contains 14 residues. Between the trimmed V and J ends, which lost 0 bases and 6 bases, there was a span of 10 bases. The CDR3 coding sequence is TGTGCCAGCAGCTTGGTGTCTTCGGGTCAGCCCCAGCATTTT. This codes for CASSLVSSGQPQHF.

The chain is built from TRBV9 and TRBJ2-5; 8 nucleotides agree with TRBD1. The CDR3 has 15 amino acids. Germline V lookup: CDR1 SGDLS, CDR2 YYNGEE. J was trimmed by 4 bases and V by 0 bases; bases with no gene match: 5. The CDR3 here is CASSVEDRAPETQYF. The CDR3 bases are TGTGCCAGCAGCGTAGAGGACAGGGCGCCAGAGACCCAGTACTTC.

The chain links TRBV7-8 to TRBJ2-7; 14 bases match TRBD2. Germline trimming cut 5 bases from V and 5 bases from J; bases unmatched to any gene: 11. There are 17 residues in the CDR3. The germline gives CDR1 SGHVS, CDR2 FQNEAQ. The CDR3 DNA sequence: TGTGCCAGCAGCCAACTCCCGGGACTAGCGGGAGCCAACGAGCAGTACGTC. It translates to CASSQLPGLAGANEQYV.

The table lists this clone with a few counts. In DNA form, the CDR3 reads TGTGCCAGCAGCCCCCAGGGACTAGCGGGAGGGCATGAGCAGTTCTTC. Encoded protein: CASSPQGLAGGHEQFF. This chain uses TRBV7-8 with TRBJ2-1, with 16 nucleotides matching TRBD2. J lost 8 bases, V lost 5 bases, and 6 bases had no gene match. Germline-derived CDR1 and CDR2 are SGHVS and FQNEAQ. The CDR3 length is 16 residues. Drawing the rest from reference TRBV7-8 and TRBJ2-1, the complete variable domain is GAGVSQSPRYKVAKRGQDVALRCDPISGHVSLFWYQQALGQGPEFLTYFQNEAQLDKSGLPSDRFFAERPEGSVSTLKIQRTQQEDSAVYLCASSPQGLAGGHEQFFGPGTRLTVL.

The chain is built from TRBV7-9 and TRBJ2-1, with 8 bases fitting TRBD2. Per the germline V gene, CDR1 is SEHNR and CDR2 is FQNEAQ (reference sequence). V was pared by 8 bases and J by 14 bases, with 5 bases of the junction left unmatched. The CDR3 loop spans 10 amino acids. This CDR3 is CASEGLEKFF. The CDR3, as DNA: TGTGCCAGCGAGGGACTAGAGAAGTTCTTC.

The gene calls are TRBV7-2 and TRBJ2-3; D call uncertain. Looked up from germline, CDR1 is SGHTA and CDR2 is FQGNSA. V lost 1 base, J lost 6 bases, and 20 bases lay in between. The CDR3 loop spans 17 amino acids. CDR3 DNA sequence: TGTGCCAGCAGCTTAGAGAGATATTCAAGTCACGCGGATACGCAGTATTTT. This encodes CASSLERYSSHADTQYF.

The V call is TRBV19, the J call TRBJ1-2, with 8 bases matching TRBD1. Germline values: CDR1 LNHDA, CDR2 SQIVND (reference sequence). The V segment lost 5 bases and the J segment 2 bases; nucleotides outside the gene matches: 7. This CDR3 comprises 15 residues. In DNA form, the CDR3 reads TGTGCCAGTAGTTCCGGGACAGGATTAAACTATGGCTACACCTTC. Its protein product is CASSSGTGLNYGYTF.

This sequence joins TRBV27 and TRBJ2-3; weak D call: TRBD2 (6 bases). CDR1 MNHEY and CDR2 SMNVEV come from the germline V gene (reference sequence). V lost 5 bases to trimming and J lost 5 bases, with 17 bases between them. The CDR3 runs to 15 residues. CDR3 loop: CASSKREAYLDTQYF. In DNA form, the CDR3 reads TGTGCCAGCAGTAAGAGGGAGGCTTACTTAGATACGCAGTATTTT.

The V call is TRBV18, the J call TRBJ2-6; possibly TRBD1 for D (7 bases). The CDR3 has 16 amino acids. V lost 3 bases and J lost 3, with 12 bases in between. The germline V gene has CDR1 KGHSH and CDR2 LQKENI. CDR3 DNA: TGTGCCAGCTCACCTGGAGGGGGCTTTGGGGCCAACGTCCTGACTTTC. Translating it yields CASSPGGGFGANVLTF.